This T cell receptor (beta chain) stems from a study of Graves' ophthalmopathy and Graves' hyperthyroidism. Under 3 months in duration, the ophthalmopathy in affected donors had moderate-to-severe activity, CAS ≥3 and NOSPECS ≥4. Among the exclusions were patients with other autoimmune diseases, uncontrolled infections, pregnancy or lactation. A volume of approximately 10 ml of fresh peripheral blood supplied the PBMCs. Germline V gives CDR1 SQVTM, CDR2 ANQGSEA. CDR3 length: 13 amino acids. V lost 7 bases and J 0 bases, leaving 11 bases between the germline ends. Amplified TCR beta CDR3 regions were obtained using RNA transcripts as template. First-round RT-PCR relied on HTBI primers, and a second-round multiplex PCR came next. TCRdb ran MiXCR on the multiplex PCR reads and lists one entry per CDR3 protein. Found here are roughly 700,000 distinct CDR3 sequences, 40% of them singletons; the top ten hold roughly 45%.

The rearrangement links TRBV29-1 to TRBJ2-3, with D tentatively TRBD1 or TRBD2 (5 bases each). The receptor was isolated from an adult man with Graves' ophthalmopathy. Sequencing used peripheral blood. In nucleotides, the CDR3 is TGCAGCGGAGGGGACGCTAGCACAGATACGCAGTATTTT. Its translation: CSGGDASTDTQYF.